The 10 T cell receptor beta chains below all came from one sample that was sequenced in a study of shared clonotypes between healthy human individuals. The assay was immunoSEQ multiplex PCR, and TCRdb's table has in-frame clones only and misses some. The sample has roughly 2.2 million clones; roughly 93% are singletons. Sequencing used naive CD4+ T cells from PBMCs. As for subset: CD45RA+ positively selected. The receptors shown here come from a man younger than 35 in good health. Some clones in this sample may be carry-over from other donors' samples.

This clone was seen only a few times. J is TRBJ1-5 and V is TRBV6-6; maybe TRBD1 (6 bases). The V end was cut by 3 bases, the J end by 4 bases, with 10 bases between. CDR3 length: 14 residues. Germline V gene lookup returns CDR1 MNHNY and CDR2 SVGAGI (reference sequence). Written as DNA, the CDR3 is TGTGCCAGCAGTTATCGGACAGAGAATCAGCCCCAGCATTTT. Protein: CASSYRTENQPQHF.

This chain uses TRBV27 with TRBJ2-1; no definite D call. CDR1 and CDR2 from the germline V gene are MNHEY and SMNVEV (reference sequence). The CDR3 consists of 14 residues. V lost 4 bases and J 4 bases, leaving 11 bases between the germline ends. CDR3 nucleotide sequence: TGTGCCAGCAGTTCGGGTCGGCGTTACAATGAGCAGTTCTTC. This gives the protein CASSSGRRYNEQFF.

This clone was picked up one time. V is TRBV6-6 and J is TRBJ1-2; unclear D gene. The CDR3 contains 13 residues. Trimming removed 8 bases from V and 4 bases from J, with 14 bases in between. Germline V CDR1 and CDR2: MNHNY, SVGAGI (reference sequence). The CDR3 reads CASGRRASYGYTF. For the CDR3, the DNA is TGTGCCAGCGGCCGACGGGCCTCCTATGGCTACACCTTC.

This sequence joins TRBV28 and TRBJ1-2; D gene uncertain. Per the germline V gene, CDR1 is MDHEN and CDR2 is SYDVKM. The CDR3 extends over 15 amino acids. Trimming took 6 bases from V and 2 from J, leaving 16 bases between them. DNA for the CDR3: TGTGCCAGCAGGAGGAGCCCACAGCCCAACTATGGCTACACCTTC. Its protein is CASRRSPQPNYGYTF.

The chain carries TRBV5-1 and TRBJ2-1; TRBD1 aligns across 7 bases. Germline CDR1 SGHRS, CDR2 YFSETQ. The CDR3 sequence is 15 residues long. The trim removed 0 bases at V and 5 bases at J, leaving 5 bases unmatched. DNA for the CDR3: TGCGCCAGCAGCTTGGCCGGCGACAGGGACAATGAGCAGTTCTTC. Protein: CASSLAGDRDNEQFF.

The J gene is TRBJ2-5, the V gene TRBV28; D might be TRBD2 (5 bases). CDR3 size: 15 residues. V was cut by 1 base and J by 1 base, with 10 bases left in between. Germline V gene lookup returns CDR1 MDHEN and CDR2 SYDVKM. The CDR3 spells CASSLSSRPQETQYF. CDR3 bases: TGTGCCAGCAGTTTATCTAGCCGCCCCCAAGAGACCCAGTACTTC. Variable domain in full (rest from reference TRBV28 and TRBJ2-5): DVKVTQSSRYLVKRTGEKVFLECVQDMDHENMFWYRQDPGLGLRLIYFSYDVKMKEKGDIPEGYSVSREKKERFSLILESASTNQTSMYLCASSLSSRPQETQYFGPGTRLLVL.

The chain employs TRBV7-8 and TRBJ2-2; 13 positions agree with TRBD2. CDR3 length: 15 residues. The trim removed 5 bases at V and 5 bases at J, leaving 2 bases unmatched. Germline assignment: CDR1 SGHVS and CDR2 FQNEAQ. The CDR3 region has the DNA TGTGCCAGCAGCCCGGGACTAGCGGGGACCGGGGAGCTGTTTTTT. This encodes CASSPGLAGTGELFF.

The chain carries TRBV29-1 and TRBJ2-3; D is uncertain. The germline V and J ends were trimmed by 4 bases and 0 bases, with 11 bases remaining between them. The CDR3 loop spans 14 amino acids. Germline CDR1 reads SQVTM; CDR2 reads ANQGSEA. DNA for the CDR3: TGCAGCGTTGTTGAGGTGTCTAGCACAGATACGCAGTATTTT. This gives the protein CSVVEVSSTDTQYF.

The table lists this clone with a count of one. CDR3 nucleotides: TGTGCCAGCAGTGAAGGTGGGGGACCCTACAATGAGCAGTTCTTC. Protein: CASSEGGGPYNEQFF. J is TRBJ2-1 and V is TRBV2; D might be TRBD1 or TRBD2, each matching 5 bases. Germline loops: CDR1 SNHLY, CDR2 FYNNEI. The germline V and J ends were trimmed by 1 base and 2 bases, with 9 bases remaining between them. This CDR3 is built from 15 residues.

This clone was seen just once. The rearrangement uses TRBV7-8 and TRBJ2-7; 7 bases align to TRBD1. Looked up from germline, CDR1 is SGHVS and CDR2 is FQNEAQ. This CDR3 spans 13 amino acids. V lost 4 bases to trimming and J lost 6 bases; unmatched junction nucleotides: 6. The CDR3 sequence: CASSYYRGTEQYF. CDR3 in DNA: TGTGCCAGCAGCTACTACAGGGGAACCGAGCAGTACTTC.